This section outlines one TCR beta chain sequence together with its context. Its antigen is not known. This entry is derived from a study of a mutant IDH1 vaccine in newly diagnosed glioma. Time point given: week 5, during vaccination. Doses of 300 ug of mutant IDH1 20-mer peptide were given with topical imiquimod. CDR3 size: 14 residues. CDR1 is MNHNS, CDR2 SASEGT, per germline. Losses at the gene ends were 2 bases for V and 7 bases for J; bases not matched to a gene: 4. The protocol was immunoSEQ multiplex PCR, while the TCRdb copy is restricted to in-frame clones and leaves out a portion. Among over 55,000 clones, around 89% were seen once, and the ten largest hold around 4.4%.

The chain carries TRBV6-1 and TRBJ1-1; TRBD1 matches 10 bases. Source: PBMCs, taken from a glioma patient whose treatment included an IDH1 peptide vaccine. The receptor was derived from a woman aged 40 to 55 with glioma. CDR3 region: CASSEFGTGVEAFF. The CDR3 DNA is TGTGCCAGCAGTGAATTCGGGACAGGGGTTGAAGCTTTCTTT.